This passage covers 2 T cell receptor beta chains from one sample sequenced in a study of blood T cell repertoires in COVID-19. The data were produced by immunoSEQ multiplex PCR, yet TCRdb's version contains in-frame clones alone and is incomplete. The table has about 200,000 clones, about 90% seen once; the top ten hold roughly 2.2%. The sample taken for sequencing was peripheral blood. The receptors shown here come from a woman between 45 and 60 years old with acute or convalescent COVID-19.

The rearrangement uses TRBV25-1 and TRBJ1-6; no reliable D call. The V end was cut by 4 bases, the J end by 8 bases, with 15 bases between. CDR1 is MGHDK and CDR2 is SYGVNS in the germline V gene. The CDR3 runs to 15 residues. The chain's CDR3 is CASSARMEGYSPLHF. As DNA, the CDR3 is TGTGCCAGCAGTGCCCGGATGGAGGGTTATTCACCCCTCCACTTT.

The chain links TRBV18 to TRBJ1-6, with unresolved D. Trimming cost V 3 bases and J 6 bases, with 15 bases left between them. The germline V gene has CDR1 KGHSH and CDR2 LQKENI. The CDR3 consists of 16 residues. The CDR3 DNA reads TGTGCCAGCTCACCCCAGGACTTTTTTAGTAATTCACCCCTCCACTTT. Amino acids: CASSPQDFFSNSPLHF.